This T cell receptor beta chain derives from a study of blood T cells in healthy people across ages. Regarding the study as a whole: Possibly confounding the expanded clonotype changes was the fact that donor CMV status was unknown.

This clonotype has a handful of counts. Its target is unknown. Next came a second PCR, run for about 7 to 11 cycles, which used a sample-barcoded 5' primer along with a J-beta primer mix. TCRdb analysed the 5' RACE reads with MiXCR anew, one entry per CDR3 protein. The sample holds 1.5 million to 2 million distinct CDR3 sequences, 28% seen once. CDR3 length: 14 residues. CDR1 is LGHDT, CDR2 YNNKEL, per germline (reference sequence). With 5 bases clipped from V and 9 bases from J, the junction kept 7 bases outside the gene matches. Material for sequencing was blood. The chain recombines TRBV3-1 with TRBJ2-1, with 10 bases lining up with TRBD1. The TCR was taken from a woman aged 25 to 45 in good health. The CDR3 nucleotides are TGTGCCAGCAGCGACAGGGGGCTAAAACGTGAGCAGTTCTTC. This translates into CASSDRGLKREQFF.